This T cell receptor beta chain was captured in a study of shared clonotypes between healthy human individuals (TCRdb year 2020). Regarding the study in general: Three men and a couple of women, aged 18 to 49 years, made up the cohort. Per donor, three plates each were used for CD4 naive and CD4 memory, two for CD8 naive, and one for CD8 memory. To estimate repertoire size and how much clonotype sharing occurs between individuals, the study deeply sequenced the blood TCR repertoires of several healthy adults. To increase sequencing depth and limit assay-specific biases, different laboratories used diverse techniques to prepare libraries and sequence TCR repertoires. Each donor's leukapheresis produced roughly between about 0.9 and 9.5 billion PBMCs.

Trimming removed 6 bases from V and 0 bases from J, leaving 12 bases between the germline ends. As encoded in the germline V gene, CDR1 is MNHEY while CDR2 is SVGAGI. Spanning cysteine to phenylalanine, the CDR3 consists of 14 amino acids. Left in the record is the CDR3 DNA by itself, 42 bases read in frame from the first base. Healthy HIV-negative adults with no recently reported acute infections or vaccinations were included as donors. Every donor was a Caucasian adult living in Nashville, Tennessee, USA. CD4+ T cells were enriched by magnetic negative selection, after which naive cells were positively selected on CD45RA and the negative fraction was taken as the memory subset. Blood was collected by leukapheresis, and PBMCs were isolated by Ficoll-Histopaque density gradient centrifugation and then cryopreserved in liquid nitrogen vapor phase. Purity and quantity of every magnetically sorted T cell population were checked by analytical flow cytometry. From each sorted fraction, genomic DNA was isolated and quantified by UV absorbance on a Nanodrop 2000c.

Regarding this clone: Its antigen is currently not known. One base away there is no much larger clone; base qualities are not given.

General conclusions and limits of the study: Even with the large sequencing depth, rarefaction of the sorted-subset datasets indicated that sequencing was incomplete. The genetic and exposure-history diversity represented was limited by the small number of donors. Pairwise subsampling indicated that sequencing depth was expected to affect the degree of clonotype sharing among donors. Sampling was limited to blood, and TCR repertoires in tissue likely differ from TCR repertoires in blood. Around 5.4% of naive CD4, roughly 3.6% of naive CD8, approximately 2.2% of memory CD4, and 0.4% of memory CD8 clonotypes were shared across several donors. Larger estimated clonotype richness was generally found for naive subsets than for memory subsets. Compared with non-shared clonotypes, the clonotypes found in all four sorted-subset donors had higher generation probabilities.

Using the deep immunoSEQ assay, TCR CDR3 regions were amplified from genomic DNA by multiplex PCR. Genomic DNA extracted from each cell subset was distributed evenly over all wells of several immunoSEQ 96-well plates, and each plate served as one replicate. For sorted subsets, roughly 200 ng of genomic DNA, equivalent to tens of thousands of T cell genomes, went into each replicate PCR. Purified libraries were measured with a Qubit 3.0 fluorometer, size-checked on a Bioanalyzer 2100, and measured again with the KAPA Library Quantification kit. Each immunoSEQ 96-well plate was sequenced on its own single-read 150-cycle Illumina NextSeq 550 flow cell. For the original study's pipeline: The immunoSEQ output contained only junctional sequences without quality scores, so filtering could not match that applied to full-length reads. To assign V/J genes and CDR3, sequences were annotated using PyIR, a Python wrapper for IgBLAST v1.9, with IMGT germline references. Reads with weak V/J assignments (E-value above 1e-6), missing CDR3, stop codons, out-of-frame junctions, or ambiguous translated residues were removed. A V3J clonotype was defined by an identical inferred V gene, J gene, and CDR3 amino acid sequence. Percentage overlap between repertoires was calculated by dividing the number of shared unique clonotypes by the size of the smaller repertoire. Repertoire richness was assessed with RTK rarefaction, the Chao1 estimator, and Recon v2.1 estimates of unobserved clonotypes. OLGA was used to compute generation probabilities for all TCRbeta clonotypes that the gDNA method yielded from a few donors. Sourced from immuneACCESS, this table was stored by TCRdb with only in-frame sequences that have V and J called. A share of the clones is absent; for the studies checked, an unresolved V gene accounts for under half, and the remainder has no known explanation. V, J and clone size are taken as reported in that table, and D and trimming were inferred from the DNA itself. The sample includes approximately 2.1 million clones, with just over 90% observed a single time. 0.39% of the sample is taken by the ten largest.

Recombination linked TRBV6-5 to TRBJ2-7; 7 matching bases give a weak D call of TRBD2. The receptor's source is a man younger than 35 in good health. Some clones in this sample may be carry-over from other donors' samples. The sample taken for sequencing was naive CD4+ T cells from PBMCs. The sample's cell subset or site label, in plain terms: CD45RA+ positively selected. The encoded CDR3 is CASRVGGLSYEQYF. The sequence in DNA is TGTGCCAGCAGGGTCGGGGGGCTCTCCTACGAGCAGTACTTC.